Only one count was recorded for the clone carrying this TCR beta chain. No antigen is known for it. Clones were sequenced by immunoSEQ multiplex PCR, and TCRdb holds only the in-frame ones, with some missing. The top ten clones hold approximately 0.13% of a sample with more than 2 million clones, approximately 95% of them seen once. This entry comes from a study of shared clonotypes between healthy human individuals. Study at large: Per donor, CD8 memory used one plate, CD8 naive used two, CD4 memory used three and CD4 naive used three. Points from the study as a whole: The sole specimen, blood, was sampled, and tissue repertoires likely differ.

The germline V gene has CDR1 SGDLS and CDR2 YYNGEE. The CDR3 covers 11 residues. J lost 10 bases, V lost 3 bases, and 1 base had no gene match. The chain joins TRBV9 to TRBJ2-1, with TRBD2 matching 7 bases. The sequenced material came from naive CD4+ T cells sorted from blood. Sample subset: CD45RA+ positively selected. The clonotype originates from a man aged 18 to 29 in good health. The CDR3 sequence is CASSAAGEQFF. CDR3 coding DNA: TGTGCCAGCAGCGCAGCGGGAGAGCAGTTCTTC.